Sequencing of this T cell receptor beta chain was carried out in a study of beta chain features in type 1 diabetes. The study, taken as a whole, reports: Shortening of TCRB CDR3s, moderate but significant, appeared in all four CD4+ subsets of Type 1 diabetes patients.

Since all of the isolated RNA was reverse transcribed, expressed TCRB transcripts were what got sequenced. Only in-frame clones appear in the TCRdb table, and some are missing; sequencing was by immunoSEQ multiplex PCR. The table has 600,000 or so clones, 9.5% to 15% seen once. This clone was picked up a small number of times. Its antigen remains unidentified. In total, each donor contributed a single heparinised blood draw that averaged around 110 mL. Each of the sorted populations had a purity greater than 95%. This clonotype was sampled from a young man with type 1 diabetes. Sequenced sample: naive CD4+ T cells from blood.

CDR3 nucleotides: TGTGCCAGCAGTCGGGGAACCTATGGCTACACCTTC. Encoded protein: CASSRGTYGYTF. The rearrangement joins TRBV6-5 to TRBJ1-2, with D hard to call. CDR1 MNHEY and CDR2 SVGAGI come from the germline V gene. This CDR3 is built from 12 residues. V was clipped by 5 bases and J by 4 bases, with 8 bases between them.